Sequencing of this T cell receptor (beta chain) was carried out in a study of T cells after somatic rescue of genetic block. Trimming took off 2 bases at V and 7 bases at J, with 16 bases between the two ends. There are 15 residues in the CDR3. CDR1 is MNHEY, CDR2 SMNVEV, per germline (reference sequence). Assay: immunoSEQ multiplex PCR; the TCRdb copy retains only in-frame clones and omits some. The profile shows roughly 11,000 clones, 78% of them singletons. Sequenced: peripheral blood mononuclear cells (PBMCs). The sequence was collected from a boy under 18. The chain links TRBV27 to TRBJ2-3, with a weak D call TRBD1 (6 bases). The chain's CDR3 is CASSLVSGALNTQYF. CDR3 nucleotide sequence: TGTGCCAGCAGTTTAGTGTCAGGGGCGTTGAATACGCAGTATTTT.